The 20 T cell receptor beta chains below come from one sample, sequenced in a study of T cell responses to AZD1222 COVID-19 vaccine. Assay: immunoSEQ multiplex PCR; the TCRdb copy retains only in-frame clones and omits some. The table includes some 150,000 clones, about 90% detected once. This sample comprised peripheral blood, obtained 28 days after the second AZD1222 dose. These receptors all come from an adult who received the AZD1222 COVID-19 vaccine.

On this clone itself: The limits of the CDR3 on the DNA are not certain, so only TCRdb's listed CDR3 is given. This chain uses TRBV28 with TRBJ2-1; TRBD2, the D gene given by the table, was not confirmed from the DNA. Germline V CDR1 and CDR2: MDHEN, SYDVKM. The CDR3 numbers 19 amino acids, ends counted. CDR3 region: CASSLFSTSGGWGENEQFF.

This clone appeared a single time. The chain is built from TRBV5-1 and TRBJ2-5, with D maybe TRBD1 (5 bases). This CDR3 has 15 residues. V was pared by 1 base and J by 5 bases, with 15 bases between. CDR1 is SGHRS, CDR2 YFSETQ, per germline. In nucleotides, the CDR3 is TGCGCCAGCAGCTTGCAGGGTACGGGTGGGGAGACCCAGTACTTC. Translated: CASSLQGTGGETQYF.

This clone was seen a single time. V and J are TRBV30 and TRBJ2-7; D assignment may be TRBD1 or TRBD2 (5 bases each). V shed 1 base and J shed 2 bases, with 12 bases lying between them. This CDR3 is built from 14 residues. The germline V gene encodes CDR1 GTSNPN and CDR2 SVGIG (reference sequence). CDR3 amino acids: CAWSGQGPPYEQYF. The DNA for the CDR3 is TGTGCCTGGAGTGGCCAGGGACCTCCCTACGAGCAGTACTTC.

This clone appeared once. The V call is TRBV3-1 (or the pseudogene TRBV3-2), the J call TRBJ2-1; D call uncertain. This CDR3 is built from 14 residues. Germline V lookup: CDR1 LGHDT, CDR2 YNNKEL (reference sequence). The ends were cut back, 3 bases at V and 5 bases at J, with 11 bases in the middle. Written as DNA, the CDR3 is TGTGCCAGCAGCCAGGACGGTCGGGACAATGAGCAGTTCTTC. This gives the protein CASSQDGRDNEQFF.

Turning to this clone: The sample has other DNA sequences that encode this CDR3 too. This chain joins TRBV6-2 or TRBV6-3 and TRBJ1-1; tentative D call: TRBD1 (6 bases). In germline, CDR1 is MNHEY, CDR2 SVGEGT. There are 15 residues in the CDR3. The V end was cut by 2 bases, the J end by 0 bases, with 10 bases between. This chain's CDR3 is CASSYTGTMNTEAFF. The CDR3 DNA sequence: TGTGCCAGCAGTTACACAGGGACTATGAACACTGAAGCTTTCTTT.

The V gene is TRBV6-5, the J gene TRBJ1-1; 7 bases align to TRBD1. CDR1 MNHEY and CDR2 SVGAGI come from the germline V gene. J gave up 4 bases and V 6 bases, and 11 bases lay outside the gene matches. The CDR3 consists of 15 residues. DNA of the CDR3: TGTGCCAGCAGCTCACAGGACAGGCCGGTCACTGAAGCTTTCTTT. This encodes CASSSQDRPVTEAFF.

The chain recombines TRBV15 with TRBJ1-2; D gene unclear. Germline CDR1 is LNHNV and CDR2 is YYDKDF (reference sequence). The CDR3 contains 15 residues. Trimming removed 0 bases at V and 6 bases at J, with 14 bases between. This CDR3 reads CATSRDIRELDGYTF. In DNA, the CDR3 is TGTGCCACCAGCAGAGATATTAGGGAATTGGATGGCTACACCTTC.

The count of this clone is one. The rearrangement joins TRBV7-2 to TRBJ2-2; D possibly corresponds to TRBD1 (5 bases). The CDR3 runs to 14 residues. Germline V CDR1 and CDR2: SGHTA, FQGNSA. The ends were cut back, 5 bases at V and 2 bases at J, with 9 bases in the middle. CDR3 sequence: CASSPGHNTGELFF. The CDR3 nucleotides read TGTGCCAGCAGCCCCGGACATAACACCGGGGAGCTGTTTTTT. Using reference TRBV7-2 and TRBJ2-2 for the parts outside the CDR3, the full variable domain is GAGVSQSPSNKVTEKGKDVELRCDPISGHTALYWYRQSLGQGLEFLIYFQGNSAPDKSGLPSDRFSAERTGGSVSTLTIQRTQQEDSAVYLCASSPGHNTGELFFGEGSRLTVL.

This rearrangement joins TRBV19 to TRBJ1-5; D call uncertain. Trimming removed 3 bases at V and 4 bases at J, with 13 bases between. Germline assignment: CDR1 LNHDA and CDR2 SQIVND (reference sequence). The length of the CDR3 is 15 residues. The CDR3 nucleotides are TGTGCCAGTAGTATTGAGAGGGCCCCAAATCAGCCCCAGCATTTT. This gives the protein CASSIERAPNQPQHF.

The chain has TRBV27 and TRBJ2-7; TRBD1 might be the D (6 bases). CDR1 MNHEY and CDR2 SMNVEV come from the germline V gene (reference sequence). The CDR3 has 18 residues. Trimming pared 0 bases from V and 2 bases from J, leaving 20 bases between. In DNA, the CDR3 is TGTGCCAGCAGTTTATCTACCACCGGGACACGTGCCACCTACGAGCAGTACTTC. Protein: CASSLSTTGTRATYEQYF.

The rearrangement links TRBV28 to TRBJ1-1; D is perhaps TRBD1 (6 bases). The V end lost 6 bases, the J end lost 4 bases, and 9 bases lay between the germline ends. The CDR3 sequence is 12 residues long. Germline assignment: CDR1 MDHEN and CDR2 SYDVKM. This CDR3 is CASSQGSTEAFF. The CDR3 region has the DNA TGTGCCAGCAGCCAGGGGAGCACTGAAGCTTTCTTT.

The chain is built from TRBV19 and TRBJ1-1; D is ambiguous. V lost 3 bases and J lost 6, with 14 bases in between. The CDR3 is 14 amino acids. The germline CDR1 and CDR2 sequences are LNHDA and SQIVND (reference sequence). CDR3 loop: CASSILLGNAEAFF. The CDR3 DNA is TGTGCCAGTAGTATTCTGTTAGGGAATGCTGAAGCTTTCTTT.

This sequence joins TRBV18 and TRBJ2-5; D perhaps matches TRBD1 (6 bases). The CDR3 is made up of 14 amino acids. Germline CDR1 and CDR2: KGHSH and LQKENI. V lost 0 bases to trimming and J lost 5 bases, with 10 bases between them. The CDR3, as DNA: TGTGCCAGCTCACCACCTGGCAGGGGTGAGACCCAGTACTTC. Translated, it gives CASSPPGRGETQYF. Based on the CDR3 plus reference TRBV18 and TRBJ2-5, the full variable domain is NAGVMQNPRHLVRRRGQEARLRCSPMKGHSHVYWYRQLPEEGLKFMVYLQKENIIDESGMPKERFSAEFPKEGPSILRIQQVVRGDSAAYFCASSPPGRGETQYFGPGTRLLVL.

The chain uses TRBV5-1 and TRBJ2-7; possibly TRBD1 for D (6 bases). The CDR3 runs to 15 residues. V was shortened by 2 bases and J by 1 base, with 13 bases between the two germline ends. Germline CDR1 reads SGHRS; CDR2 reads YFSETQ. The CDR3 sequence: CASSFGTSPSYEQYF. DNA of the CDR3: TGCGCCAGCAGCTTCGGGACATCCCCGTCCTACGAGCAGTACTTC.

This clone has a single count. The chain carries TRBV30 and TRBJ1-1; D gene unclear. CDR1 and CDR2 (germline): GTSNPN, SVGIG (reference sequence). The CDR3 totals 13 residues. V was shortened by 1 base and J by 6 bases, with 12 bases between the two germline ends. The CDR3 DNA is TGTGCCTGGAGTGGCCTGGTGGTAGCTGAAGCTTTCTTT. Translated, it gives CAWSGLVVAEAFF.

The table lists this clone with a few counts. The chain is built from TRBV28 and TRBJ2-1, with TRBD1 matching 7 bases. Germline assignment: CDR1 MDHEN and CDR2 SYDVKM. The CDR3 has 15 amino acids. Unmatched junction bases numbered 13, after V lost 7 bases and J lost 7 bases. CDR3 in amino acids: CASTEVGGRRNEQFF. In nucleotides, the CDR3 is TGTGCCAGCACCGAGGTAGGGGGCCGGAGGAATGAGCAGTTCTTC. The variable domain in full, completed from reference TRBV28 and TRBJ2-1, reads DVKVTQSSRYLVKRTGEKVFLECVQDMDHENMFWYRQDPGLGLRLIYFSYDVKMKEKGDIPEGYSVSREKKERFSLILESASTNQTSMYLCASTEVGGRRNEQFFGPGTRLTVL.

This chain links TRBV19 with TRBJ1-4; a possible D gene is TRBD1 (6 bases). Germline assignment: CDR1 LNHDA and CDR2 SQIVND (reference sequence). The V gene lost 3 bases and the J gene lost 3 bases, with 8 bases spanning the gap. There are 14 residues in the CDR3. This chain's CDR3 is CASSIGTPNEKLFF. DNA for the CDR3: TGTGCCAGTAGTATCGGGACACCTAATGAAAAACTGTTTTTT.

This chain joins TRBV6-2 or TRBV6-3 and TRBJ2-1; 11 positions match TRBD2. Per germline, CDR1 MNHEY and CDR2 SVGEGT. J lost 0 bases, V lost 2 bases, and 9 bases had no gene match. The CDR3 runs to 19 residues. In DNA, the CDR3 is TGTGCCAGCAGTTACCAGACTGGGACTAGCGGACCCTCCTACAATGAGCAGTTCTTC. Its translation is CASSYQTGTSGPSYNEQFF.

The rearrangement links TRBV2 to TRBJ1-1; TRBD1 is a possible D gene (6 bases). CDR3 length equals 13 residues. V shed 3 bases and J shed 3 bases, with 8 bases lying between them. In germline, CDR1 is SNHLY, CDR2 FYNNEI. The CDR3 loop reads CASSERGDTEAFF. CDR3 in DNA: TGTGCCAGCAGTGAGAGGGGGGACACTGAAGCTTTCTTT.

The chain has TRBV2 and TRBJ2-2; 14 nucleotides agree with TRBD2. Germline CDR1 SNHLY, CDR2 FYNNEI. This CDR3 is 15 amino acids long. V gave up 6 bases and J gave up 6 bases; unmatched junction bases: 3. The CDR3: CASSPGLAGAGELFF. The CDR3 bases are TGTGCCAGCAGCCCGGGACTAGCGGGAGCCGGGGAGCTGTTTTTT.